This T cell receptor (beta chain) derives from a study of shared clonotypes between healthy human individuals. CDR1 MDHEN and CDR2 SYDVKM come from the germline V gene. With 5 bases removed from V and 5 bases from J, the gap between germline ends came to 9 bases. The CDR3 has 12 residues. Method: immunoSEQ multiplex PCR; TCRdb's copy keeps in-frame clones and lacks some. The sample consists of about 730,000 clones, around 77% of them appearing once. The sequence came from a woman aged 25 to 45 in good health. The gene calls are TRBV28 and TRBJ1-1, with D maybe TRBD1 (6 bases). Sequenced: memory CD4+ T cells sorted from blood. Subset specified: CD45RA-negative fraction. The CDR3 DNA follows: TGTGCCAGCAGTGAACAGGGTACTGAAGCTTTCTTT. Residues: CASSEQGTEAFF. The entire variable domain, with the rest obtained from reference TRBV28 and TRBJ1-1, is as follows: DVKVTQSSRYLVKRTGEKVFLECVQDMDHENMFWYRQDPGLGLRLIYFSYDVKMKEKGDIPEGYSVSREKKERFSLILESASTNQTSMYLCASSEQGTEAFFGQGTRLTVV.